This T cell receptor (beta chain) was found in a study of blood T cells in healthy people across ages. In the study overall: Per two T cells, about one barcoded beta molecule was captured through template switching. General study points: Unsorted PBMC material precluded a definitive naive versus antigen-experienced comparison.

Many counts were recorded for this clonotype. What it binds is not known. With a J-beta primer mix and a sample-barcoded 5' primer, a second PCR ran about 7 to 11 cycles. TCRdb processed the 5' RACE reads anew with MiXCR; each CDR3 protein has one entry. The sample has over 550,000 distinct CDR3 sequences; approximately 30% are singletons. The authors drew 8.5 to 10 milliliters of peripheral blood from each donor. The origin of this receptor is a woman of 80 years or more in good health. Sequencing was done on a sample of blood.

The CDR3: CASARGSNYGYTF. In nucleotides, the CDR3 is TGTGCCAGTGCAAGGGGGTCCAACTATGGCTACACCTTC. V and J are TRBV6-6 and TRBJ1-2; D possibly corresponds to TRBD1 (6 bases). Germline CDR1 is MNHNY and CDR2 is SVGAGI (reference sequence). V shed 9 bases and J shed 2 bases, with 13 bases lying between them. The CDR3 is 13 amino acids.